Given below is one TCR beta chain in context. TCRbeta libraries were built with three rounds of nested PCR, modified from ARM-PCR. A single record per CDR3 protein comes from TCRdb applying MiXCR to the multiplex PCR reads. The data contain roughly 44,000 distinct CDR3 sequences, roughly two thirds of them singletons. The data belong to a study of tumor and adjacent non-tumor tissue in lung cancer. The CDR3 covers 14 residues. J gave up 3 bases and V 5 bases, and 7 bases lay outside the gene matches. The germline CDR1 and CDR2 sequences are GTSNPN and SVGIG (reference sequence). RNA was extracted from bulk tissue without any cell sorting. This non-tumor lung sample came from over 3 cm beyond the tumor edge.

The J gene is TRBJ2-1, the V gene TRBV30, with 7 positions matching TRBD2. The TCR was taken from a woman aged 40-49 years with non-small cell lung cancer. Specimen: distant non-tumor lung tissue. The CDR3 protein is CAWRNSGFYNEQFF. The CDR3 DNA reads TGTGCCTGGCGGAATAGCGGGTTCTACAATGAGCAGTTCTTC.